This T cell receptor (beta chain) appears in the sequencing data of a study of radiotherapy plus CTLA-4 blockade in lung cancer. Trimming shortened V by 0 bases and J by 3 bases, and 6 bases separated the two germline ends. The length of the CDR3 is 13 residues. Looked up from germline, CDR1 is LNHNV and CDR2 is YYDKDF (reference sequence). Assay used: immunoSEQ multiplex PCR; TCRdb lists only in-frame clones, some missing. The sample has tens of thousands of clones, more than 60% seen once; the top ten hold 4%. The TCR comes from a human donor with non-small cell lung cancer who had a partial response to radiotherapy plus ipilimumab. Some clones in this sample may be carry-over from other donors' samples. The source was peripheral blood, collected from a patient treated with radiotherapy plus ipilimumab. The chain joins TRBV15 to TRBJ2-7, with D hard to call. In nucleotides, the CDR3 is TGTGCCACCAGCAGAGAACTTGACTACGAGCAGTACTTC. Its translation: CATSRELDYEQYF.